The TCR beta chain described here comes from a study of blood T cell repertoires in COVID-19. At the level of the study: Nucleic acid was either cDNA or gDNA, and it came from T cells, B-cell-depleted T cells, or PBMCs.

This table comes from immunoSEQ multiplex PCR, and its TCRdb copy is limited to in-frame clones, with some not included. The table has roughly 190,000 clones, 75% to 85% seen once. Unmatched junction bases numbered 5, after V lost 4 bases and J lost 3 bases. CDR1 is MDHEN and CDR2 is SYDVKM in the germline V gene. This CDR3 has 14 amino acids. The chain recombines TRBV28 with TRBJ2-5, with 7 bases aligning to TRBD1. This TCR derives from a woman aged 40-49 years with COVID-19, enrolled during active disease. Sequencing input: peripheral blood. The CDR3 reads CASSSPGTEETQYF. The CDR3 DNA sequence: TGTGCCAGCAGTTCACCGGGGACAGAAGAGACCCAGTACTTC.